The present T cell receptor (beta chain) was sequenced within a study of Graves' ophthalmopathy and Graves' hyperthyroidism. Broader study findings: The authors also found most expanded thyroid clonotypes above 0.001 frequency in blood.

As the starting material, more than 7.5 ml of fresh peripheral blood yielded the PBMCs. Germline V lookup: CDR1 SGHRS, CDR2 YFSETQ. Trimming took off 0 bases at V and 6 bases at J, with 9 bases between the two ends. The CDR3 loop spans 13 amino acids. As the template, RNA transcripts were used to amplify TCR beta CDR3 regions. RT-PCR in the first round used HTBI primers; a second-round multiplex PCR followed. TCRdb fed the multiplex PCR reads into MiXCR, producing one record per CDR3 protein. The sample includes under 350,000 distinct CDR3 sequences, roughly 15% of them seen just once. This clonotype was counted many times. What it binds is not known.

The receptor was derived from an adult man with Graves' ophthalmopathy. The genes are TRBV5-1 and TRBJ1-2; D not resolved. The sample comprised peripheral blood. The CDR3 spells CASSLGWRDGYTF. The CDR3, as DNA: TGCGCCAGCAGCTTGGGCTGGAGAGATGGCTACACCTTC.